The sequence of this TCR beta chain was determined in a study of neurological immune-mediated disorders. Germline assignment: CDR1 DFQATT and CDR2 SNEGSKA (reference sequence). The CDR3 loop spans 13 amino acids. V was cut by 4 bases and J by 7 bases, with 17 bases left in between. MiXCR was run by TCRdb on the 5' RACE reads, yielding one entry per CDR3 protein. This table holds roughly 18,000 distinct CDR3 sequences, 27% found once. In this sample, this clonotype turned up a few times. Sequences were obtained from PBMCs. The receptor comes from a man over 45 with HTLV-1-associated myelopathy (HAM/TSP). The chain links TRBV20-1 to TRBJ2-7, with D possibly matching TRBD2 (6 bases). CDR3 protein: CSATLTSSLEQYF. DNA for the CDR3: TGCAGTGCTACCTTGACTAGTAGCCTGGAGCAGTACTTC.